The 30 T cell receptor beta chains presented below share a single source sample, sequenced in a study of long-term antiretroviral therapy in people with HIV. It was version v3.0 of the immunoSEQ assay that was run at survey level. Sequenced by immunoSEQ multiplex PCR; TCRdb stores in-frame clones only, minus some. Here the sample spans more than 9,500 clones, about three quarters being singletons. Specimen: unsorted PBMCs, collected roughly 3.4 years before starting antiretroviral therapy. Receptor source: a man in his forties or fifties with HIV.

In this sample, this clone is medium-sized. The chain has TRBV9 and TRBJ2-3; the D gene is possibly TRBD2 (5 bases). Looked up from germline, CDR1 is SGDLS and CDR2 is YYNGEE. Trimming took off 3 bases at V and 2 bases at J, with 10 bases between the two ends. This CDR3 contains 14 residues. This CDR3 is CASSADYLTDTQYF. CDR3 nucleotides: TGTGCCAGCAGCGCTGACTACCTCACAGATACGCAGTATTTT. Variable domain in full (rest from reference TRBV9 and TRBJ2-3): DSGVTQTPKHLITATGQRVTLRCSPRSGDLSVYWYQQSLDQGLQFLIQYYNGEERAKGNILERFSAQQFPDLHSELNLSSLELGDSALYFCASSADYLTDTQYFGPGTRLTVL.

The CDR3 DNA follows: TGTGCCATCACCCAGGGGGGGGATGAAACTTACTATGAGCAGTTCTTC. It encodes CAITQGGDETYYEQFF. The chain carries TRBV10-3 and TRBJ2-1; TRBD1 or TRBD2 may be the D gene (7 bases each). V was clipped by 7 bases and J by 8 bases, with 24 bases between them. This CDR3 spans 16 amino acids. Germline CDR1 ENHRY, CDR2 SYGVKD.

The CDR3 loop reads CASSLTRGTNEKLFF. The CDR3 nucleotides read TGTGCCAGCAGCTTGACCCGGGGAACTAATGAAAAACTGTTTTTT. V gene TRBV7-2 combines with J gene TRBJ1-4; no clear D gene. Germline V gene lookup returns CDR1 SGHTA and CDR2 FQGNSA. The ends were cut back, 3 bases at V and 1 base at J, with 9 bases in the middle. The CDR3 length is 15 residues. Combining the CDR3 with reference TRBV7-2 and TRBJ1-4 gives the whole variable domain GAGVSQSPSNKVTEKGKDVELRCDPISGHTALYWYRQSLGQGLEFLIYFQGNSAPDKSGLPSDRFSAERTGGSVSTLTIQRTQQEDSAVYLCASSLTRGTNEKLFFGSGTQLSVL.

Here the CDR3 DNA reads TGTGCCAGCAGTTTGGAACTAGCGGGAGATACGCAGTATTTT. It encodes CASSLELAGDTQYF. This sequence joins TRBV27 and TRBJ2-3; 9 nucleotides line up with TRBD2. CDR3 length: 14 amino acids. Trimming took 3 bases from V and 5 from J; bases not matched to a gene: 3. CDR1 and CDR2 (germline): MNHEY, SMNVEV (reference sequence).

The chain links TRBV9 to TRBJ2-7, with D perhaps TRBD1 (5 bases). Trimming pared 0 bases from V and 2 bases from J, leaving 9 bases between. The CDR3 is 14 amino acids. Germline V lookup: CDR1 SGDLS, CDR2 YYNGEE. This chain's CDR3 is CASSVVAGTYEQYF. In DNA form, the CDR3 reads TGTGCCAGCAGCGTAGTGGCAGGGACCTACGAGCAGTACTTC.

The genes are TRBV18 and TRBJ2-3, with D uncertain. Between the trimmed V and J ends, which lost 5 bases and 1 base, there was a span of 10 bases. The germline V gene has CDR1 KGHSH and CDR2 LQKENI. CDR3 length: 14 amino acids. The CDR3 protein is CASSLARGTDTQYF. CDR3 bases: TGTGCCAGCTCATTGGCCCGGGGCACAGATACGCAGTATTTT. The full variable domain, in which reference TRBV18 and TRBJ2-3 provide the parts outside the CDR3, is NAGVMQNPRHLVRRRGQEARLRCSPMKGHSHVYWYRQLPEEGLKFMVYLQKENIIDESGMPKERFSAEFPKEGPSILRIQQVVRGDSAAYFCASSLARGTDTQYFGPGTRLTVL.

The rearrangement joins TRBV7-3 to TRBJ1-3; D is unresolved. This CDR3 contains 14 residues. V gave up 4 bases and J gave up 0 bases, with 7 bases separating them. In germline, CDR1 is SGHTA, CDR2 FQGTGA. CDR3 in DNA: TGTGCCAGCAGCTCCGACTACTCTGGAAACACCATATATTTT. This gives the protein CASSSDYSGNTIYF. The variable domain in full, completed from reference TRBV7-3 and TRBJ1-3, reads GAGVSQTPSNKVTEKGKYVELRCDPISGHTALYWYRQSLGQGPEFLIYFQGTGAADDSGLPNDRFFAVRPEGSVSTLKIQRTERGDSAVYLCASSSDYSGNTIYFGEGSWLTVV.

The genes are TRBV5-6 and TRBJ1-2; 7 bases are a match to TRBD1. V gave up 2 bases and J gave up 7 bases; unmatched junction bases: 8. Germline CDR1 reads SGHDT; CDR2 reads YYEEEE. CDR3 length: 14 amino acids. CDR3 loop: CASSFGQGDSGYTF. The CDR3 DNA is TGTGCCAGCAGCTTCGGCCAGGGGGACAGTGGCTACACCTTC. Filled out from reference TRBV5-6 and TRBJ1-2, the complete variable domain reads DAGVTQSPTHLIKTRGQQVTLRCSPKSGHDTVSWYQQALGQGPQFIFQYYEEEERQRGNFPDRFSGHQFPNYSSELNVNALLLGDSALYLCASSFGQGDSGYTFGSGTRLTVV.

This sequence joins TRBV4-1 and TRBJ2-7; D is perhaps TRBD1 or TRBD2 (5 bases each). This CDR3 region has 16 residues. CDR1 and CDR2 from the germline V gene are MGHRA and YSYEKL. The V end was cut by 2 bases, the J end by 6 bases, with 20 bases between. The CDR3 DNA follows: TGCGCCAGCAGCCAACCCCGGGACGAGGGTAGTAGCGAGCAGTACTTC. It specifies CASSQPRDEGSSEQYF.

The V gene is TRBV5-6, the J gene TRBJ2-5; 7 bases are shared with TRBD2. The V and J ends lost 3 bases and 2 bases, in that order; junction bases with no gene match: 1. This CDR3 has 13 residues. Looked up from germline, CDR1 is SGHDT and CDR2 is YYEEEE. CDR3 protein: CASSSGLQETQYF. The CDR3, as DNA: TGTGCCAGCAGCTCGGGACTACAAGAGACCCAGTACTTC.

The rearrangement uses TRBV4-2 and TRBJ1-2; D is unclear. Trimming took off 0 bases at V and 8 bases at J, with 4 bases between the two ends. The CDR3 has 11 amino acids. From germline, CDR1 is LGHNA and CDR2 YNFKEQ. The CDR3: CASSQDAGYTF. Written as DNA, the CDR3 is TGTGCCAGCAGCCAAGATGCCGGCTACACCTTC.

This clone showed up just once. The chain couples TRBV7-2 to TRBJ2-1; 11 bases line up with TRBD2. CDR1 SGHTA and CDR2 FQGNSA come from the germline V gene. CDR3 length: 17 amino acids. V shed 3 bases and J 2 bases; nucleotides not matched to a gene: 6. This CDR3 is CASSLFYSGRAYNEQFF. CDR3 bases: TGTGCCAGCAGCTTGTTTTATAGCGGGAGGGCCTACAATGAGCAGTTCTTC.

The sample holds a few counts of this clone. The V and J genes are TRBV4-2 and TRBJ1-1; D unresolved. Germline V lookup: CDR1 LGHNA, CDR2 YNFKEQ. Between the trimmed V and J ends, which lost 2 bases and 3 bases, there was a span of 4 bases. The CDR3 is 12 residues long. The CDR3 DNA follows: TGTGCCAGCAGCCAACAATACACTGAAGCTTTCTTT. Protein sequence: CASSQQYTEAFF.

The chain is built from TRBV30 and TRBJ2-7; TRBD1 might be the D (5 bases). This CDR3 contains 12 residues. Deletions cut 5 bases from V and 2 bases from J, with 10 bases between. From germline, CDR1 is GTSNPN and CDR2 SVGIG (reference sequence). CDR3 loop: CAWEQAPYEQYF. The CDR3, as DNA: TGTGCCTGGGAACAGGCTCCCTACGAGCAGTACTTC.

The chain couples TRBV5-4 to TRBJ1-1; D unresolved. The CDR3 spans 16 residues. The V and J ends lost 4 bases and 5 bases respectively, with 21 bases between them. Per germline, CDR1 SGHNT and CDR2 YYREEE (reference sequence). CDR3 amino acids: CASSPTSLNPRTEAFF. The CDR3 DNA reads as TGTGCCAGCAGCCCTACAAGTTTGAATCCAAGGACTGAAGCTTTCTTT.

The chain employs TRBV29-1 and TRBJ1-2, with a tentative D call TRBD1 (6 bases). The germline V and J ends were trimmed by 5 bases and 3 bases, with 16 bases remaining between them. CDR1 is SQVTM and CDR2 is ANQGSEA in the germline V gene. CDR3 length equals 14 residues. Here the CDR3 reads CSVMNPDRDYGYTF. CDR3 nucleotides: TGCAGCGTTATGAACCCGGACAGAGACTATGGCTACACCTTC.

The chain uses TRBV28 and TRBJ2-2; 7 bases align to TRBD2. The germline V gene encodes CDR1 MDHEN and CDR2 SYDVKM. Germline trimming cut 5 bases from V and 3 bases from J; bases unmatched to any gene: 6. The CDR3 length is 15 residues. This chain's CDR3 is CASSLGGEHTGELFF. CDR3 sequence (DNA): TGTGCCAGCAGTCTGGGAGGGGAGCACACCGGGGAGCTGTTTTTT.

This clone was counted once. The rearrangement joins TRBV5-8 to TRBJ1-5; D is ambiguous. This CDR3 is built from 16 residues. Trimming shortened V by 3 bases and J by 2 bases, and 15 bases separated the two germline ends. From germline, CDR1 is SGHTS and CDR2 YDEGEE. The CDR3 bases are TGTGCCAGCAGCTCGAGGCTCACGGGCGGCAATCAGCCCCAGCATTTT. It yields the protein CASSSRLTGGNQPQHF.

The chain uses TRBV9 and TRBJ2-3, with unresolved D. The length of the CDR3 is 13 residues. CDR1 and CDR2 from the germline V gene are SGDLS and YYNGEE. Trimming removed 4 bases from V and 3 bases from J, with 9 bases in between. CDR3 sequence: CASSQQTTDTQYF. DNA of the CDR3: TGTGCCAGCAGCCAGCAGACGACAGATACGCAGTATTTT. Complete variable domain (other parts from reference TRBV9 and TRBJ2-3): DSGVTQTPKHLITATGQRVTLRCSPRSGDLSVYWYQQSLDQGLQFLIQYYNGEERAKGNILERFSAQQFPDLHSELNLSSLELGDSALYFCASSQQTTDTQYFGPGTRLTVL.

The V and J genes are TRBV18 and TRBJ1-5; 7 nucleotides match TRBD1. CDR1 is KGHSH and CDR2 is LQKENI in the germline V gene. CDR3 length: 14 amino acids. Trimming at V came to 3 bases and at J to 3 bases, leaving 2 bases not matched to a gene. The CDR3 bases are TGTGCCAGCTCACCGGACAGGTTCAATCAGCCCCAGCATTTT. Translation gives CASSPDRFNQPQHF.

The genes are TRBV9 and TRBJ2-7; D not certain. In germline, CDR1 is SGDLS, CDR2 YYNGEE. This CDR3 contains 14 residues. Trimming removed 0 bases from V and 2 bases from J, with 9 bases in between. The CDR3 reads CASSVEATAYEQYF. The CDR3 DNA is TGTGCCAGCAGCGTAGAAGCTACAGCCTACGAGCAGTACTTC.

The chain combines TRBV29-1 with TRBJ2-1; unclear D gene. Trimming took 5 bases from V and 5 from J, leaving 13 bases between them. This CDR3 contains 13 residues. Per germline, CDR1 SQVTM and CDR2 ANQGSEA. CDR3 sequence reads: CSVNLIRNNEQFF. CDR3 sequence (DNA): TGCAGCGTTAACCTGATACGAAACAATGAGCAGTTCTTC.

This clone was seen only a few times. The chain joins TRBV5-5 to TRBJ1-2, with a possible D match to TRBD1 (6 bases). CDR3 length equals 14 residues. V lost 4 bases and J lost 8, with 18 bases in between. Per germline, CDR1 SGHKS and CDR2 YYEKEE (reference sequence). The DNA for the CDR3 is TGTGCCAGCAGCGATGGCGGGGACATAGAAGGCTACACCTTC. Protein sequence: CASSDGGDIEGYTF.

This sequence joins TRBV27 and TRBJ2-3; D is perhaps TRBD1 (6 bases). The V end lost 6 bases, the J end lost 6 bases, and 25 bases lay between the germline ends. CDR1 is MNHEY and CDR2 is SMNVEV in the germline V gene (reference sequence). This CDR3 is built from 17 residues. CDR3 nucleotide sequence: TGTGCCAGCAGCCCAGAAACTTTCAGGGGTTGGGCGGATACGCAGTATTTT. It translates to CASSPETFRGWADTQYF.

This chain uses TRBV14 with TRBJ2-1, with 9 bases matching TRBD1. Losses at the gene ends were 1 base for V and 6 bases for J; bases not matched to a gene: 10. CDR1 SGHDN and CDR2 FVKESK come from the germline V gene. The CDR3 length is 17 residues. The CDR3 sequence is CASSQAITGTGINEQFF. The CDR3 region has the DNA TGTGCCAGCAGCCAAGCCATCACCGGGACAGGGATCAATGAGCAGTTCTTC.

The J gene is TRBJ1-1, the V gene TRBV7-9; D not resolved. Trimming cost V 8 bases and J 8 bases, with 6 bases left between them. The germline gives CDR1 SEHNR, CDR2 FQNEAQ (reference sequence). The CDR3 spans 9 residues. CDR3 protein: CASGQEAFF. CDR3 coding DNA: TGTGCCAGCGGGCAGGAAGCTTTCTTT.

Only a few counts were recorded for this clone. The chain combines TRBV2 with TRBJ2-7, with TRBD2 matching over 8 bases. The V and J ends lost 8 bases and 2 bases, in that order; junction bases with no gene match: 11. The CDR3 extends over 15 amino acids. CDR1 and CDR2 (germline): SNHLY, FYNNEI. In nucleotides, the CDR3 is TGTGCCAGCTCTCCGCTGCGGGAGGCAACCTACGAGCAGTACTTC. It codes for CASSPLREATYEQYF.

The CDR3 reads CASSLGLGIEQYF. DNA for the CDR3: TGTGCCAGCAGCTTAGGTTTAGGGATCGAGCAGTACTTC. The chain recombines TRBV7-2 with TRBJ2-7; no reliable D call. Germline V gives CDR1 SGHTA, CDR2 FQGNSA. The CDR3 is made up of 13 amino acids. V lost 1 base and J 6 bases, leaving 10 bases between the germline ends.

This chain's CDR3 is CASSNGRHVRCSKYF. The CDR3 DNA follows: TGTGCCAGCAGCAACGGGCGACATGTTCGATGCTCAAAGTACTTC. V is TRBV21-1 and J is TRBJ2-4. TRBV21-1 is shown as a pseudogene. This CDR3 has 15 amino acids.

The rearrangement links TRBV9 to TRBJ2-7; weak D call: TRBD2 (6 bases). The CDR3 extends over 14 amino acids. The ends were cut back, 3 bases at V and 1 base at J, with 11 bases in the middle. Germline lookup yields CDR1 SGDLS and CDR2 YYNGEE. The CDR3 DNA sequence: TGTGCCAGCAGCGGTCGGACTACTTCCTACGAGCAGTACTTC. It yields the protein CASSGRTTSYEQYF. The complete variable domain, with remaining parts taken from reference TRBV9 and TRBJ2-7, reads DSGVTQTPKHLITATGQRVTLRCSPRSGDLSVYWYQQSLDQGLQFLIQYYNGEERAKGNILERFSAQQFPDLHSELNLSSLELGDSALYFCASSGRTTSYEQYFGPGTRLTVT.